These 16 T cell receptor beta chains share one sample of origin, sequenced in a study of T cell repertoires in cytomegalovirus infection. These TCRs' antigens remain unknown. Via MiXCR, TCRdb re-called the reads, giving one row per CDR3 protein. The data hold fewer than 850,000 distinct CDR3 sequences, with about 27% observed a single time. Sequencing was performed on cultured CD8+ T cells from PBMCs, taken from culture after CMV antigen stimulation. The receptors stem from a human donor in good health (CMV status not recorded). Some clones in this sample may be carry-over from other donors' samples.

This sequence joins TRBV2 and TRBJ2-7; no clear D. From germline, CDR1 is SNHLY and CDR2 FYNNEI. This CDR3 is built from 15 residues. V was clipped by 4 bases and J by 3 bases, with 16 bases between them. The CDR3 bases are TGTGCCAGCAGTGCAGAAAACGGTCCAAACTACGAGCAGTACTTC. Translated: CASSAENGPNYEQYF.

This clonotype was observed a few times. J is TRBJ2-1 and V is TRBV27; D is possibly TRBD1 (6 bases). CDR3 length: 12 amino acids. V lost 5 bases, J lost 8 bases, and 10 bases lay in between. CDR1 MNHEY and CDR2 SMNVEV come from the germline V gene (reference sequence). The CDR3 loop reads CASSQGWDEQFF. The CDR3 DNA is TGTGCCAGCAGTCAGGGGTGGGATGAGCAGTTCTTC.

The chain recombines TRBV6-1 with TRBJ1-6; TRBD1 matches at 7 bases. V dropped 4 bases and J dropped 5; count of bases not matched to a gene: 8. The CDR3 contains 16 residues. Germline V lookup: CDR1 MNHNS, CDR2 SASEGT. CDR3 region: CASSGEGAWDNSPLHF. CDR3 nucleotides: TGTGCCAGCAGTGGGGAGGGGGCGTGGGATAATTCACCCCTCCACTTT.

This chain uses TRBV27 with TRBJ2-1; 13 nucleotides agree with TRBD2. The CDR3 spans 18 residues. In germline, CDR1 is MNHEY, CDR2 SMNVEV (reference sequence). V lost 5 bases and J lost 4; bases outside the gene matches: 11. The CDR3 coding sequence is TGTGCCAGCAGTCCCGGGACTAGCGGGGATAGATTTTACAATGAGCAGTTCTTC. Encoded protein: CASSPGTSGDRFYNEQFF.

On this clonotype: Relative to the germline gene, one junction end is altered; a read error may explain this. V usage is TRBV5-3 and J usage is TRBJ2-1; TRBD2 is a possible D gene (6 bases). TRBV5-3 is flagged as an ORF with uncertain function. The CDR3 runs 13 residues. CDR3 loop: CASSWGVTNEQFF. In DNA form, the CDR3 reads TGTGCCAGCAGCTGGGGGGTGACCAATGAGCAGTTCTTC.

This clonotype was picked up many times. The chain recombines TRBV12-3 or TRBV12-4 with TRBJ2-2, with 7 bases identical to TRBD1. CDR3 size: 16 residues. The trim removed 5 bases at V and 2 bases at J, leaving 8 bases unmatched. The DNA of the CDR3 is TGTGCCAGCAGTCCCGACAGGGTGATTAACACCGGGGAGCTGTTTTTT. Its translation is CASSPDRVINTGELFF.

J is TRBJ2-4 and V is TRBV5-1, with TRBD2 matching over 8 bases. CDR1 is SGHRS and CDR2 is YFSETQ in the germline V gene. This CDR3 spans 14 amino acids. V lost 4 bases, J lost 8 bases, and 8 bases stayed unmatched. The CDR3 sequence is CASSPVTSEYIQYF. The CDR3 nucleotides read TGCGCCAGCAGCCCCGTGACTAGCGAGTACATTCAGTACTTC. The full variable domain, completed using reference TRBV5-1 and TRBJ2-4, is KAGVTQTPRYLIKTRGQQVTLSCSPISGHRSVSWYQQTPGQGLQFLFEYFSETQRNKGNFPGRFSGRQFSNSRSEMNVSTLELGDSALYLCASSPVTSEYIQYFGAGTRLSVL.

The genes are TRBV27 and TRBJ2-1; D might be TRBD1 or TRBD2, each matching 5 bases. Germline-derived CDR1 and CDR2 are MNHEY and SMNVEV (reference sequence). Trimming removed 3 bases at V and 4 bases at J, with 13 bases between. CDR3 length: 15 residues. CDR3 loop: CASSFGTALYNEQFF. The CDR3 DNA reads as TGTGCCAGCAGTTTCGGGACGGCTCTATACAATGAGCAGTTCTTC.

There are a few counts of this clonotype. The chain uses TRBV19 and TRBJ1-5; perhaps TRBD1 as D (6 bases). Germline V gives CDR1 LNHDA, CDR2 SQIVND (reference sequence). Trimming cost V 3 bases and J 0 bases, with 12 bases left between them. This CDR3 region has 16 residues. CDR3 DNA sequence: TGTGCCAGTAGTATCCCCGGACAGATTAGCAATCAGCCCCAGCATTTT. Amino acid sequence: CASSIPGQISNQPQHF.

This clonotype was counted a few times. The chain has TRBV10-3 and TRBJ2-5; weak D call: TRBD1 (5 bases). CDR1 is ENHRY, CDR2 SYGVKD, per germline. V shed 0 bases and J shed 14 bases, with 19 bases lying between them. This CDR3 has 14 amino acids. CDR3 residues: CAISESRNSGADYF. The CDR3 coding sequence is TGTGCCATCAGTGAGTCGAGGAACAGTGGGGCTGATTACTTC.

V is TRBV7-2 and J is TRBJ1-6, with D maybe TRBD1 (5 bases). With 10 bases removed from V and 4 bases from J, the gap between germline ends came to 20 bases. Germline loops: CDR1 SGHTA, CDR2 FQGNSA. This CDR3 comprises 16 residues. CDR3 protein: CATTTPPGQYNSPLHF. The CDR3 coding sequence is TGTGCCACCACCACACCGCCAGGGCAGTATAATTCACCCCTCCACTTT.

The genes are TRBV27 and TRBJ1-2, with a possible D match to TRBD1 (6 bases). The length of the CDR3 is 15 residues. The V end lost 2 bases, the J end lost 5 bases, and 15 bases lay between the germline ends. Germline V lookup: CDR1 MNHEY, CDR2 SMNVEV (reference sequence). CDR3 coding DNA: TGTGCCAGCAGTTTAGGAGGGGGATTAAGATATGGCTACACCTTC. It yields the protein CASSLGGGLRYGYTF.

The CDR3 DNA is TGTGCCAGCAGCCAAGATAGGGCGACAGGGGGCCTGGGGAACACCGGGGAGCTGTTTTTT. Its protein is CASSQDRATGGLGNTGELFF. The chain combines TRBV14 with TRBJ2-2; TRBD1 matches at 10 bases. J lost 1 base, V lost 0 bases, and 11 bases had no gene match. Germline V gene lookup returns CDR1 SGHDN and CDR2 FVKESK. The CDR3 totals 20 residues.

This clonotype appeared a few times. The chain links TRBV29-1 to TRBJ2-7, with 7 bases that match TRBD1. Germline CDR1 and CDR2: SQVTM and ANQGSEA. Trimming at V came to 1 base and at J to 5 bases, leaving 8 bases not matched to a gene. This CDR3 is 14 amino acids long. The CDR3: CSVEGTGAVNEQYF. The CDR3 nucleotides are TGCAGCGTTGAAGGGACAGGAGCAGTAAACGAGCAGTACTTC.

This clonotype came up many times. This chain links TRBV7-8 with TRBJ2-7; D gene unclear. Germline assignment: CDR1 SGHVS and CDR2 FQNEAQ. The V gene lost 2 bases and the J gene lost 0 bases, with 8 bases spanning the gap. The CDR3 consists of 14 residues. Here the CDR3 DNA reads TGTGCCAGCAGCTTATGGGAAAGCTCCTACGAGCAGTACGTC. This encodes CASSLWESSYEQYV.

The J gene is TRBJ2-7, the V gene TRBV12-3 or TRBV12-4; D may be TRBD1 (5 bases). The germline V and J ends were trimmed by 3 bases and 2 bases, with 11 bases remaining between them. This CDR3 spans 14 amino acids. This chain's CDR3 is CASSFSPGTYEQYF. CDR3 DNA sequence: TGTGCCAGCAGTTTTTCTCCAGGGACCTACGAGCAGTACTTC.